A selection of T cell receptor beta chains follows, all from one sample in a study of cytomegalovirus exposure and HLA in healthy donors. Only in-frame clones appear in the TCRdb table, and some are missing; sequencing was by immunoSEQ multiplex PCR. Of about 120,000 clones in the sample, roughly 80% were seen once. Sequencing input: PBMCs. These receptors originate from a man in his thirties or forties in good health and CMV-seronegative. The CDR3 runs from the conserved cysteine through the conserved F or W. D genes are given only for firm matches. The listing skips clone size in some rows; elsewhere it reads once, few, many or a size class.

CDR3: CASSFVGISGVADTQYF
DNA: TGTGCCAGCAGCTTTGTCGGAATTAGCGGGGTGGCAGATACGCAGTATTTT
D: TRBD2
V: TRBV13
size: NA
J: TRBJ2-3

CDR3: CAWIKGESSTDTQYF
DNA: TGTGCCTGGATAAAAGGAGAATCTAGCACAGATACGCAGTATTTT
D: NA
V: TRBV30
size: NA
J: TRBJ2-3

CDR3: CASQGGVFNQPQHF
DNA: TGTGCCAGCCAGGGTGGGGTATTTAATCAGCCCCAGCATTTT
D: NA
V: TRBV28
size: NA
J: TRBJ1-5

CDR3: CASSFFSLNSQYF
DNA: TGTGCCAGCAGTTTTTTCTCTCTCAACAGTCAGTACTTC
D: NA
V: TRBV28
size: NA
J: TRBJ2-4

CDR3: CSARAGGANTGELFF
DNA: TGCAGCGCCAGAGCCGGTGGAGCGAACACCGGGGAGCTGTTTTTT
D: NA
V: TRBV29-1
size: once
J: TRBJ2-2

CDR3: CAISVSNEQFF
DNA: TGTGCCATCTCTGTCTCCAATGAGCAGTTCTTC
D: NA
V: TRBV2
size: once
J: TRBJ2-1

CDR3: CASSLAGGPVETQYF
DNA: TGTGCCAGCAGCTTGGCGGGGGGCCCTGTCGAGACCCAGTACTTC
D: NA
V: TRBV5-6
size: few
J: TRBJ2-5

CDR3: CASSEDRVGTYEQYF
DNA: TGCGCCAGCAGTGAGGACAGGGTGGGGACCTACGAGCAGTACTTC
D: TRBD1
V: TRBV10-1
size: NA
J: TRBJ2-7

CDR3: CASSFREVAHSTDTQYF
DNA: TGTGCCAGCAGCTTTAGAGAGGTTGCCCATAGCACAGATACGCAGTATTTT
D: NA
V: TRBV9
size: once
J: TRBJ2-3

CDR3: CASSQGAGGPFYSNQPQHF
DNA: TGTGCCAGCAGCCAAGGGGCAGGGGGACCTTTCTATAGCAATCAGCCCCAGCATTTT
D: TRBD1
V: TRBV4-2
size: few
J: TRBJ1-5

CDR3: CASSSHRKPSGNTIYF
DNA: TGTGCCAGCAGCTCGCACAGGAAGCCTTCTGGAAACACCATATATTTT
D: NA
V: TRBV11-2
size: NA
J: TRBJ1-3

CDR3: CASSEILGAQETQYF
DNA: TGTGCCAGCAGTGAAATTCTTGGAGCGCAAGAGACCCAGTACTTC
D: NA
V: TRBV6-1
size: few
J: TRBJ2-5

CDR3: CASSLEGAHGYTF
DNA: TGTGCCAGCAGTTTAGAGGGGGCGCATGGCTACACCTTC
D: TRBD1
V: TRBV28
size: NA
J: TRBJ1-2

CDR3: CASSPTGVSYEQYF
DNA: TGTGCCAGCAGTCCGACAGGGGTTTCCTACGAGCAGTACTTC
D: TRBD1
V: TRBV2
size: few
J: TRBJ2-7

CDR3: CASSLGSGKDYGYTF
DNA: TGCGCCAGCAGCTTGGGATCGGGGAAAGACTATGGCTACACCTTC
D: NA
V: TRBV5-1
size: NA
J: TRBJ1-2

CDR3: CASSEGASGNTIYF
DNA: TGTGCCAGCAGTGAGGGGGCTTCGGGAAACACCATATATTTT
D: TRBD1
V: TRBV6-5
size: NA
J: TRBJ1-3

CDR3: CASSVGGDSGGYTF
DNA: TGTGCCAGCAGCGTAGGAGGGGACTCGGGTGGCTACACCTTC
D: NA
V: TRBV9
size: NA
J: TRBJ1-2

CDR3: CASRKGTSTDTQYF
DNA: TGTGCCAGTAGGAAGGGGACTAGCACAGATACGCAGTATTTT
D: NA
V: TRBV19
size: NA
J: TRBJ2-3

CDR3: CASSPPGYEQYF
DNA: TGTGCCAGCAGCCCCCCCGGGTACGAGCAGTACTTC
D: NA
V: TRBV11-2
size: NA
J: TRBJ2-7

CDR3: CATFDRPTYEQYF
DNA: TGTGCCACCTTCGACAGGCCCACCTACGAGCAGTACTTC
D: NA
V: TRBV21-1
size: NA
J: TRBJ2-7

CDR3: CASSPTSGTYEQYF
DNA: TGTGCCAGCAGCCCGACTAGCGGAACCTACGAGCAGTACTTC
D: TRBD2
V: TRBV7-2
size: NA
J: TRBJ2-7

CDR3: CAWRASPGNTIYF
DNA: TGTGCCTGGAGGGCCTCACCAGGAAACACCATATATTTT
D: NA
V: TRBV30
size: NA
J: TRBJ1-3

CDR3: CASSVDGQGGAEAFF
DNA: TGTGCCAGCAGCGTAGACGGGCAGGGTGGCGCTGAAGCTTTCTTT
D: NA
V: TRBV9
size: few
J: TRBJ1-1

CDR3: CASSQVTQGTGNTIYF
DNA: TGCGCCAGCAGCCAAGTGACCCAGGGGACTGGAAACACCATATATTTT
D: NA
V: TRBV4-1
size: NA
J: TRBJ1-3

CDR3: CASSGTQPTYGYTF
DNA: TGTGCCAGCAGCGGGACACAGCCCACCTATGGCTACACCTTC
D: NA
V: TRBV9
size: NA
J: TRBJ1-2

CDR3: CATSRDQGDNSPLHF
DNA: TGTGCCACCAGCAGAGATCAGGGGGATAATTCACCCCTCCACTTT
D: TRBD1
V: TRBV15
size: NA
J: TRBJ1-6

CDR3: CASNRLAGLASTDTQYF
DNA: TGCGCCAGCAACCGACTAGCGGGGCTCGCTAGCACAGATACGCAGTATTTT
D: TRBD2
V: TRBV5-1
size: NA
J: TRBJ2-3

CDR3: CASSPRTSGDEQFF
DNA: TGTGCCAGCAGCCCCCGGACTAGCGGGGATGAGCAGTTCTTC
D: TRBD2
V: TRBV11-3
size: NA
J: TRBJ2-1

CDR3: CASSLGRDRATDTQYF
DNA: TGCGCCAGCAGCTTGGGCCGGGACAGGGCCACAGATACGCAGTATTTT
D: TRBD1
V: TRBV5-1
size: NA
J: TRBJ2-3

CDR3: CASSQGGNEQYF
DNA: TGTGCCAGCAGCCAAGGGGGAAACGAGCAGTACTTC
D: NA
V: TRBV28
size: NA
J: TRBJ2-7

CDR3: CASSLQTGLGTEAFF
DNA: TGTGCCAGCAGTCTACAGACAGGATTGGGCACTGAAGCTTTCTTT
D: NA
V: TRBV11-2
size: NA
J: TRBJ1-1

CDR3: CASMYQGNTEAFF
DNA: TGTGCCAGCATGTACCAGGGAAACACTGAGGCTTTCTTT
D: NA
V: TRBV2
size: NA
J: TRBJ1-1

CDR3: CASSFSSPAAWYF
DNA: TGTGCCAGCAGTTTCAGCTCGCCTGCGGCGTGGTATTTT
D: NA
V: TRBV27
size: NA
J: TRBJ2-3